The clone carrying this T cell receptor beta chain is a singleton in its sample. Antigen: not known. Sequencing used immunoSEQ multiplex PCR; TCRdb keeps in-frame clones, though not all of them. Altogether 28,000 or so clones are present, less than 85% being singletons, with the ten largest covering about a tenth. The CDR3 covers 19 residues. The germline gives CDR1 LGHDT, CDR2 YNNKEL (reference sequence). V lost 3 bases and J 4 bases, leaving 24 bases between the germline ends. This sample stems from a study of vaccination effects on CD4 cells after COVID-19. Before sequencing, viral peptide pools were used by the ViraFEST assay to expand antigen-specific CD4+ T cells. Once cultured for approximately 10 days, the cells underwent separation to obtain CD4+ T cells. Two doses of BNT162b2 or mRNA-1273 vaccine were administered to participants. No vaccinee had earlier SARS-CoV-2 infection, and nucleocapsid antibodies were negative.

V gene TRBV3-1 (or the pseudogene TRBV3-2) combines with J gene TRBJ2-2; TRBD2 is a possible D gene (5 bases). The sample was CD4+ T cells from PBMCs cultured with HCoV-NL63 spike peptides, taken after COVID-19 vaccination. This receptor was identified in a human donor who received a COVID-19 vaccine. This chain's CDR3 is CASSHKKITNARVTGELFF. The CDR3 nucleotides read TGTGCCAGCAGCCACAAAAAAATAACTAATGCGCGGGTCACCGGGGAGCTGTTTTTT.